The 6 T cell receptor beta chains presented below share a single source sample, sequenced in a study of blood T cell repertoires in COVID-19. Clones were sequenced by immunoSEQ multiplex PCR, and TCRdb holds only the in-frame ones, with some missing. The sample yields about 120,000 clones, approximately 90% seen once. Sequencing used peripheral blood. The source is a human donor in a cohort sampled during active COVID-19.

The V and J genes are TRBV7-9 and TRBJ2-3; a possible D gene is TRBD1 (5 bases). Trimming stripped 1 base from V and 2 bases from J, with 16 bases between. Germline-derived CDR1 and CDR2 are SEHNR and FQNEAQ (reference sequence). This CDR3 comprises 17 residues. The CDR3 loop reads CASSLGRRDRNTDTQYF. Here the CDR3 DNA reads TGTGCCAGCAGCTTAGGCCGACGAGACAGAAACACAGATACGCAGTATTTT.

V and J are TRBV6-1 and TRBJ2-7, with TRBD2 identical over 8 bases. Per the germline V gene, CDR1 is MNHNS and CDR2 is SASEGT. The V gene end was trimmed by 0 bases and the J gene end by 2 bases; junction bases not matched to a gene: 3. CDR3 length equals 15 residues. The CDR3 sequence: CASSEASGGTYEQYF. As DNA, the CDR3 is TGTGCCAGCAGTGAAGCGAGCGGGGGTACCTACGAGCAGTACTTC.

The chain is built from TRBV3-1 (or the pseudogene TRBV3-2) and TRBJ1-1; D remains ambiguous. Trimming pared 3 bases from V and 10 bases from J, leaving 15 bases between. Germline CDR1 LGHDT, CDR2 YNNKEL (reference sequence). The CDR3 has 13 amino acids. CDR3 nucleotide sequence: TGTGCCAGCAGCCAGTCGACTGAATCCTCAGCTTTCTTT. This translates into CASSQSTESSAFF.

V is TRBV7-9 and J is TRBJ2-3; 7 bases are shared with TRBD1. J lost 14 bases, V lost 5 bases, and 13 bases had no gene match. Germline V gene lookup returns CDR1 SEHNR and CDR2 FQNEAQ (reference sequence). The CDR3 length is 13 residues. In DNA, the CDR3 is TGTGCCAGCAGCGCGCCAGACAGGGTTGGGTCGTATTTT. Translated: CASSAPDRVGSYF.

This clone was seen a few times. This sequence joins TRBV11-2 and TRBJ2-7, with D possibly TRBD1 on 5 matching bases. The CDR3 loop spans 16 amino acids. V was pared by 5 bases and J by 0 bases, with 17 bases between. Germline loops: CDR1 SGHAT, CDR2 FQNNGV. CDR3 nucleotide sequence: TGTGCCAGCAGCCTCCTGGGTGGGGCAAGCTCCTACGAGCAGTACTTC. Protein sequence: CASSLLGGASSYEQYF. Based on the CDR3 plus reference TRBV11-2 and TRBJ2-7, the full variable domain is EAGVAQSPRYKIIEKRQSVAFWCNPISGHATLYWYQQILGQGPKLLIQFQNNGVVDDSQLPKDRFSAERLKGVDSTLKIQPAKLEDSAVYLCASSLLGGASSYEQYFGPGTRLTVT.

This chain links TRBV11-3 with TRBJ2-3; a possible D gene is TRBD1 (6 bases). This CDR3 has 13 amino acids. V was trimmed by 4 bases and J by 6 bases, leaving 11 bases between them. Per the germline V gene, CDR1 is SGHNT and CDR2 is YENEEA. The DNA for the CDR3 is TGTGCCAGCAGCTATTACAGGGCTGATACGCAGTATTTT. This translates into CASSYYRADTQYF.